This passage covers 14 T cell receptor beta chains from one sample sequenced in a study of CD8 T cells in ankylosing spondylitis. Using its own MiXCR run on the 5' RACE reads, TCRdb lists one record per CDR3 protein. The sample records under 450,000 distinct CDR3 sequences, roughly 20% being singletons. The material sequenced was blood, either unsorted or a sorted T cell fraction (not recorded which). The receptor source for this set is a male donor with ankylosing spondylitis or in good health (not recorded which).

This rearrangement joins TRBV6-1 to TRBJ1-1; perhaps TRBD1 as D (6 bases). V was cut by 6 bases and J by 0 bases, with 14 bases left in between. Germline V CDR1 and CDR2: MNHNS, SASEGT. CDR3 size: 15 residues. Here the CDR3 reads CASSKDSPLNTEAFF. CDR3 sequence (DNA): TGTGCCAGCAGCAAGGACAGCCCCCTGAACACTGAAGCTTTCTTT.

This clonotype was counted only a few times. The gene calls are TRBV11-2 and TRBJ1-1, with D tentatively TRBD1 (5 bases). The CDR3 totals 15 residues. The V gene lost 5 bases and the J gene lost 1 base, with 14 bases spanning the gap. Germline V CDR1 and CDR2: SGHAT, FQNNGV. This CDR3 is CASSHRTRENTEAFF. CDR3 DNA sequence: TGTGCCAGCAGCCACCGGACACGGGAGAACACTGAAGCTTTCTTT.

This clonotype was recorded a few times. V usage is TRBV20-1 and J usage is TRBJ1-2; TRBD1 matches 7 bases. The CDR3 spans 13 residues. Per the germline V gene, CDR1 is DFQATT and CDR2 is SNEGSKA (reference sequence). The ends lost 3 bases at V and 5 bases at J; junction bases unmatched: 6. In nucleotides, the CDR3 is TGCAGTGCTAGTGACAGGGACAGTTATGGCTACACCTTC. It yields the protein CSASDRDSYGYTF.

This clonotype was counted between two and nine times. V and J are TRBV20-1 and TRBJ2-6, with D hard to call. V shed 0 bases and J shed 0 bases, with 3 bases lying between them. CDR3 length: 14 residues. CDR1 and CDR2 from the germline V gene are DFQATT and SNEGSKA (reference sequence). The CDR3 nucleotides read TGCAGTGCTAGAGAGGTCTCTGGGGCCAACGTCCTGACTTTC. Translated: CSAREVSGANVLTF.

This clonotype was seen ten or more times. CDR3 protein: CASSYSDNYNEQFF. CDR3 DNA sequence: TGTGCCAGCAGTTACTCGGACAACTACAATGAGCAGTTCTTC. The chain uses TRBV6-5 and TRBJ2-1, with D maybe TRBD1 (5 bases). The CDR3 is made up of 14 amino acids. The V end was cut by 0 bases, the J end by 3 bases, with 6 bases between. Germline values: CDR1 MNHEY, CDR2 SVGAGI.

This clonotype was observed a handful of times. This chain links TRBV6-2 or TRBV6-3 with TRBJ2-7, with TRBD2 identical over 9 bases. The germline V gene has CDR1 MNHEY and CDR2 SVGEGT. This CDR3 is 17 amino acids long. V was pared by 0 bases and J by 2 bases, with 8 bases of the junction left unmatched. The CDR3: CASSYSVGLAPTYEQYF. As DNA, the CDR3 is TGTGCCAGCAGTTACTCGGTTGGACTAGCGCCAACCTACGAGCAGTACTTC.

This clonotype was counted between two and nine times. The chain links TRBV2 to TRBJ2-5; D remains ambiguous. The CDR3 is 11 amino acids. Between the trimmed V and J ends, which lost 5 bases and 5 bases, there was a span of 6 bases. The germline gives CDR1 SNHLY, CDR2 FYNNEI. In DNA, the CDR3 is TGTGCCAGCAGTTGGTCGGAGACCCAGTACTTC. This encodes CASSWSETQYF.

This clonotype was seen a handful of times. The J gene is TRBJ2-2, the V gene TRBV25-1, with D perhaps matching TRBD1 (6 bases). This CDR3 is 12 amino acids long. Trimming took 7 bases from V and 7 from J, leaving 10 bases between them. Germline CDR1 MGHDK, CDR2 SYGVNS. CDR3 bases: TGTGCCAGCACAGGGGTGGTCGGGGAGCTGTTTTTT. It codes for CASTGVVGELFF. Together with reference TRBV25-1 and TRBJ2-2, the CDR3 gives the full variable domain: EADIYQTPRYLVIGTGKKITLECSQTMGHDKMYWYQQDPGMELHLIHYSYGVNSTEKGDLSSESTVSRIRTEHFPLTLESARPSHTSQYLCASTGVVGELFFGEGSRLTVL.

This clonotype turned up a few times. The chain recombines TRBV4-1 with TRBJ1-1; D unresolved. The CDR3 covers 13 residues. Deletions cut 4 bases from V and 2 bases from J, with 8 bases between. Germline V gene sequence: CDR1 MGHRA, CDR2 YSYEKL. This CDR3 is CASSRALNTEAFF. In DNA form, the CDR3 reads TGCGCCAGCAGCCGGGCCTTAAACACTGAAGCTTTCTTT.

The CDR3: CASSLVAPDEQYF. The CDR3 DNA reads TGTGCCAGCAGCTTGGTAGCTCCCGACGAGCAGTACTTC. This chain joins TRBV7-6 and TRBJ2-7; D gene ambiguous. Germline V gene sequence: CDR1 SGHVS, CDR2 FNYEAQ. V shed 3 bases and J shed 5 bases, with 11 bases lying between them. There are 13 residues in the CDR3.

This clonotype has only a few counts. The gene calls are TRBV2 and TRBJ2-1; a possible D gene is TRBD2 (6 bases). The CDR3 loop spans 14 amino acids. The germline gives CDR1 SNHLY, CDR2 FYNNEI. Trimming shortened V by 6 bases and J by 3 bases, and 12 bases separated the two germline ends. This chain's CDR3 is CASSLQTSYNEQFF. Written as DNA, the CDR3 is TGTGCCAGCAGCCTACAGACTAGCTACAATGAGCAGTTCTTC.

CDR3 sequence: CASSWGTGVFGELFF. The CDR3 nucleotides read TGTGCCAGCAGCTGGGGGACAGGGGTATTCGGGGAGCTGTTTTTT. This rearrangement joins TRBV12-3 or TRBV12-4 to TRBJ2-2; 10 positions agree with TRBD1. The CDR3 has 15 amino acids. V dropped 6 bases and J dropped 7; count of bases not matched to a gene: 8.

This chain joins TRBV19 and TRBJ2-1; D is perhaps TRBD2 (5 bases). V was shortened by 2 bases and J by 8 bases, with 13 bases between the two germline ends. Germline V gives CDR1 LNHDA, CDR2 SQIVND (reference sequence). The CDR3 loop spans 14 amino acids. The CDR3 DNA sequence: TGTGCCAGTAGTATACTACGGGGTCGCGATGAGCAGTTCTTC. Protein sequence: CASSILRGRDEQFF.

This clonotype has more than one count but fewer than ten. V is TRBV29-1 and J is TRBJ2-3; D possibly corresponds to TRBD1 (6 bases). CDR3 size: 13 residues. CDR1 SQVTM and CDR2 ANQGSEA come from the germline V gene. The V gene lost 7 bases and the J gene lost 2 bases, with 13 bases spanning the gap. DNA of the CDR3: TGCAGCGCCACCGGACAGAACACAGATACGCAGTATTTT. Protein: CSATGQNTDTQYF.